The rows below give T cell receptor beta chains drawn from one sample of a study of blood T cell repertoires in COVID-19. The method was immunoSEQ multiplex PCR; TCRdb's version includes in-frame clones alone and lacks a portion of them. This sample has more than 200,000 clones, with 80% to 90% found just once. The sequencing sample was made of peripheral blood. The receptor source for this set is a woman between 35 and 50 years old who had recovered from COVID-19. CDR3s include the opening cysteine and the closing phenylalanine or tryptophan. Each record gives: D gene, V gene, clone size, J gene, CDR3 protein, CDR3 DNA. D genes are given only for firm matches. Some rows have no size entry. The others give once, few or many, or a class for an expanded clone.

TRBD1	TRBV3-1/TRBV3-2	.	TRBJ2-7	CASSQQGGDYEQYF	TGTGCCAGCAGTCAACAGGGGGGAGATTACGAGCAGTACTTC
.	TRBV28	.	TRBJ2-1	CASNNQGTNRKQFF	TGTGCCAGCAACAACCAGGGGACTAACCGAAAGCAGTTCTTC
.	TRBV10-3	.	TRBJ2-1	CAISEIGVDNKQFF	TGTGCCATCAGTGAGATCGGGGTAGACAATAAGCAGTTCTTC
TRBD1	TRBV19	.	TRBJ2-1	CASSIADRGSDEQFF	TGTGCCAGTAGTATAGCGGACAGGGGGTCCGATGAGCAGTTCTTC
.	TRBV28	.	TRBJ1-2	CASSLMGRGYTF	TGTGCCAGCAGTTTGATGGGCAGGGGCTACACCTTC
.	TRBV15	once	TRBJ1-5	CATSINNPPSPQHF	TGTGCCACCAGCATAAACAACCCGCCGTCGCCCCAGCATTTT
TRBD1	TRBV18	.	TRBJ1-2	CASSPTNPTGGFDYGYTF	TGTGCCAGCTCACCAACCAATCCGACAGGGGGTTTTGACTATGGCTACACCTTC
.	TRBV15	few	TRBJ1-1	CATSRDYRGNTEAFF	TGTGCCACCAGCAGAGATTATCGGGGGAACACTGAAGCTTTCTTT
.	TRBV3-1/TRBV3-2	.	TRBJ1-1	CASSQVSRNTEAFF	TGTGCCAGCAGCCAAGTCTCGAGAAACACTGAAGCTTTCTTT
.	TRBV6-1	.	TRBJ1-1	CASSEFMSGAEAFF	TGTGCCAGCAGTGAGTTCATGTCAGGGGCTGAAGCTTTCTTT
.	TRBV6-5	few	TRBJ1-1	CASRRGTEAFF	TGTGCCAGCAGAAGGGGCACTGAAGCTTTCTTT
.	TRBV19	.	TRBJ1-2	CASSPGAREDGYTF	TGTGCCAGTAGCCCCGGTGCCAGGGAAGATGGCTACACCTTC
.	TRBV21-1	.	TRBJ2-7	CASSKKGDSAYEQYF	TGTGCCAGCAGCAAAAAAGGGGACAGCGCCTACGAGCAGTACTTC
.	TRBV4-3	.	TRBJ1-3	CASSPGGRRNTIYF	TGCGCCAGCAGTCCGGGGGGCAGGAGAAACACCATATATTTT
.	TRBV7-6	.	TRBJ1-4	CASSQNSGAEKLFF	TGTGCCAGCAGTCAGAATTCGGGAGCAGAAAAACTGTTTTTT
.	TRBV19	.	TRBJ2-2	CASQGQPGDLGELFF	TGTGCCTCACAGGGACAGCCGGGGGACTTAGGGGAGCTGTTTTTT
TRBD1	TRBV29-1	once	TRBJ1-4	CSVGKTGNNEKLFF	TGCAGCGTTGGCAAGACAGGGAACAATGAAAAACTGTTTTTT
.	TRBV6-1	.	TRBJ2-7	CASSEGGRVSYEQYF	TGTGCCAGCAGTGAAGGGGGCAGGGTTTCCTACGAGCAGTACTTC
TRBD1	TRBV9	.	TRBJ1-2	CASSFRDRGYGYTF	TGTGCCAGCAGCTTTCGAGACAGGGGTTATGGCTACACCTTC
.	TRBV11-3	.	TRBJ2-7	CASSLDKWQGTNEQYF	TGTGCCAGCAGCTTAGATAAGTGGCAGGGGACGAACGAGCAGTACTTC
.	TRBV6-5	.	TRBJ1-6	CASSYSGGNNSPLHF	TGTGCCAGCAGTTACTCGGGGGGAAATAATTCACCCCTCCACTTT
TRBD2	TRBV2	.	TRBJ2-7	CALRSSGEYEQYF	TGTGCCCTTAGGTCTAGCGGGGAGTACGAGCAGTACTTC
.	TRBV4-2	.	TRBJ1-1	CASSQVATKGDRNTEAFF	TGTGCCAGCAGCCAAGTAGCTACGAAAGGCGACAGGAACACTGAAGCTTTCTTT
TRBD2	TRBV5-1	.	TRBJ2-3	CASSLLAGGEDTQYF	TGCGCCAGCAGCCTTCTAGCGGGGGGGGAAGATACGCAGTATTTT
.	TRBV11-2	once	TRBJ1-3	CASSSQGHSGNTIYF	TGTGCCAGCAGCTCCCAGGGGCACTCTGGAAACACCATATATTTT
TRBD1	TRBV6-5	once	TRBJ2-1	CASSYQRGRDNEQFF	TGTGCCAGCAGTTACCAAAGGGGGCGGGACAATGAGCAGTTCTTC
.	TRBV28	.	TRBJ1-5	CASRFQGLNQPQHF	TGTGCCAGCAGGTTCCAGGGACTCAATCAGCCCCAGCATTTT
TRBD1	TRBV27	.	TRBJ2-7	CASGPSGTGGKQYF	TGTGCCAGCGGACCATCCGGGACAGGGGGCAAGCAGTACTTC
TRBD1	TRBV18	.	TRBJ1-2	CASSTGTGTGTNYGYTF	TGTGCCAGCTCAACTGGAACCGGGACAGGGACTAACTATGGCTACACCTTC
TRBD2	TRBV5-1	.	TRBJ2-7	CASSPGTSLYEQYF	TGCGCCAGCAGCCCCGGGACTAGTCTCTACGAGCAGTACTTC
TRBD2	TRBV6-2/TRBV6-3	.	TRBJ2-1	CASSSTSNSYNEQFF	TGTGCCAGCAGTTCGACTAGCAACTCCTACAATGAGCAGTTCTTC
TRBD2	TRBV19	.	TRBJ2-7	CASSIFLAGIYEQYF	TGTGCCAGTAGTATTTTTTTAGCGGGGATATACGAGCAGTACTTC
.	TRBV5-1	few	TRBJ2-3	CASSFDSSDTQYF	TGCGCCAGCAGCTTTGACAGTTCGGATACGCAGTATTTT
TRBD1	TRBV6-5	.	TRBJ2-5	CATVRQGMETQYF	TGTGCCACCGTAAGACAGGGTATGGAGACCCAGTACTTC
.	TRBV2	few	TRBJ1-6	CASSEGPAVDSPLHF	TGTGCCAGCAGTGAAGGGCCAGCGGTTGATTCACCCCTCCACTTT
.	TRBV7-9	.	TRBJ1-2	CASSVYSGFGGYTF	TGTGCCAGCAGCGTATACTCAGGGTTCGGCGGCTACACCTTC
.	TRBV4-3	once	TRBJ1-2	CASSQDRLRGYTF	TGCGCCAGCAGCCAAGATCGTCTCCGGGGCTACACCTTC
TRBD1	TRBV18	.	TRBJ2-3	CASSQGQGITDTQYF	TGTGCCAGCTCACAAGGACAGGGCATCACAGATACGCAGTATTTT
.	TRBV7-6	.	TRBJ1-5	CASSLFGHNQPQHF	TGTGCCAGCAGCTTATTTGGCCACAATCAGCCCCAGCATTTT
.	TRBV6-6	few	TRBJ1-6	CASSYRDNRSPLHF	TGTGCCAGCAGTTACCGGGACAATCGATCACCCCTCCACTTT
TRBD1	TRBV27	.	TRBJ1-2	CASSFLDRVGGYTF	TGTGCCAGCAGTTTCCTTGACAGGGTGGGTGGCTACACCTTC
TRBD1	TRBV2	.	TRBJ2-3	CASSLGQVGAMYTQYF	TGTGCCAGCAGCCTAGGACAGGTTGGGGCGATGTATACGCAGTATTTT
TRBD2	TRBV18	.	TRBJ2-3	CASSPTSGGYRPDTQYF	TGTGCCAGCTCACCGACTAGCGGGGGGTATCGTCCAGATACGCAGTATTTT
.	TRBV7-9	.	TRBJ1-1	CASSLIQEAFF	TGTGCCAGCAGCTTAATCCAGGAAGCTTTCTTT
.	TRBV18	.	TRBJ1-4	CASSLDMVSPTNEKLFF	TGTGCCAGCTCACTCGACATGGTATCGCCAACTAATGAAAAACTGTTTTTT
.	TRBV27	.	TRBJ2-2	CASSPGTSNTGELFF	TGTGCCAGCAGTCCCGGGACTTCGAACACCGGGGAGCTGTTTTTT
TRBD2	TRBV6-5	.	TRBJ2-5	CASSLYGGYQETQYF	TGTGCCAGCAGTTTGTACGGGGGGTACCAAGAGACCCAGTACTTC
.	TRBV5-1	.	TRBJ1-1	CASRPGTSRGGNTEAFF	TGCGCCAGCAGGCCGGGGACTAGTAGGGGCGGTAACACTGAAGCTTTCTTT